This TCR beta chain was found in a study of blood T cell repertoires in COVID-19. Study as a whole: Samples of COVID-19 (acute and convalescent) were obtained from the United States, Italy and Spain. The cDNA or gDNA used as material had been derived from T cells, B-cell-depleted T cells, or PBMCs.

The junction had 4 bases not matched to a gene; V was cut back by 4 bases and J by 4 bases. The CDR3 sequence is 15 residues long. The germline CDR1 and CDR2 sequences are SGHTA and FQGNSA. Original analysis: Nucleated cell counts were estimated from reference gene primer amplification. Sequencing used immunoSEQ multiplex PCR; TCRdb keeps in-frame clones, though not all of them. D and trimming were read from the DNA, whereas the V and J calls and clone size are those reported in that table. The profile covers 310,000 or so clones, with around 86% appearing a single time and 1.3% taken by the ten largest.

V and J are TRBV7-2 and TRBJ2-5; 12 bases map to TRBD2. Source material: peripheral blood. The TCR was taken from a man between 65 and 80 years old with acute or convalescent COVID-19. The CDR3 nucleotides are TGTGCCAGCAGCTCCACTAGCGGGAGGATAGAGACCCAGTACTTC. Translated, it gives CASSSTSGRIETQYF.